This T cell receptor (beta chain) was captured in a study of T cell responses to AZD1222 COVID-19 vaccine. General study findings and limits: Following two doses of AZD1222, Spike-specific TCR breadth and depth rose. Donors in the cohort were predominantly white British and more often female, and clonal diversity was possibly underestimated. In all cases, repertoires were sampled only after the peak T cell response.

On this clone itself: Its antigen is undetermined.

Profiled with immunoSEQ multiplex PCR; TCRdb holds only in-frame clones, not every one. Among about 160,000 clones listed, over 75% were seen once. The origin of this receptor is an adult who received the AZD1222 COVID-19 vaccine. Sample: peripheral blood, taken 28 days after the second AZD1222 dose.

CDR3 amino acids: CASSLYSLRNEQFF. As DNA, the CDR3 is TGTGCCAGCAGCTTATACAGCTTGAGGAATGAGCAGTTCTTC. The V gene is TRBV7-9, the J gene TRBJ2-1; D gene ambiguous. Per the germline V gene, CDR1 is SEHNR and CDR2 is FQNEAQ (reference sequence). The CDR3 covers 14 residues. V lost 2 bases, J lost 7 bases, and 12 bases lay in between.